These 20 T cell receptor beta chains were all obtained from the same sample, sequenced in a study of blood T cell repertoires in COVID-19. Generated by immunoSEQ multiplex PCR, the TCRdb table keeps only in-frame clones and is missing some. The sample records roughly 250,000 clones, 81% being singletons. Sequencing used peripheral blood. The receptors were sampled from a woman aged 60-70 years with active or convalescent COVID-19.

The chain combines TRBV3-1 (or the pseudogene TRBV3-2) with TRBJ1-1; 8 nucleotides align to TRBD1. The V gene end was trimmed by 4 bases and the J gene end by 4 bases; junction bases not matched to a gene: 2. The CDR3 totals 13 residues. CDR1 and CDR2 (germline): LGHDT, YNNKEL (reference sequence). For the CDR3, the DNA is TGTGCCAGCAGCCTCGGACAGGGCACTGAAGCTTTCTTT. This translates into CASSLGQGTEAFF.

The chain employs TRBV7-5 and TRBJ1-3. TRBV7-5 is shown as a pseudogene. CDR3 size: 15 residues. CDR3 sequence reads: CARSHHPGDGNTIYF. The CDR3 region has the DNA TGTGCCAGAAGCCACCATCCGGGGGATGGAAACACCATATATTTT.

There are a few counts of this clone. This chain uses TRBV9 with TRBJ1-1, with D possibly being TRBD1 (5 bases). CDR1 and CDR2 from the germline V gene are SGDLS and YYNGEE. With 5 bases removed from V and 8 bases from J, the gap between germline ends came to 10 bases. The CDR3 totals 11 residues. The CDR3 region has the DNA TGTGCCAGCAGGACAGAGCCCGAAGCTTTCTTT. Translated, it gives CASRTEPEAFF.

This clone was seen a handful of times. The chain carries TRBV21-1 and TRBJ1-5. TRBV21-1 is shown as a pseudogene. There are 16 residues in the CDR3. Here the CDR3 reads CASSARGPGLNQPQHF. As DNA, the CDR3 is TGTGCCAGCAGCGCCCGCGGGCCAGGATTAAATCAGCCCCAGCATTTT.

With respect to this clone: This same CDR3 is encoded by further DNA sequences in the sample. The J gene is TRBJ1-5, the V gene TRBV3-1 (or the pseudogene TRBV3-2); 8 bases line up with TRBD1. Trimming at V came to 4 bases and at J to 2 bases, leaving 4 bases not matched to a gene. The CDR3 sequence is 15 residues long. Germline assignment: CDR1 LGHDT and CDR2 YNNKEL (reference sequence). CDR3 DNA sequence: TGTGCCAGCAGCCTAGGGACAGGCGGCAATCAGCCCCAGCATTTT. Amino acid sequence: CASSLGTGGNQPQHF.

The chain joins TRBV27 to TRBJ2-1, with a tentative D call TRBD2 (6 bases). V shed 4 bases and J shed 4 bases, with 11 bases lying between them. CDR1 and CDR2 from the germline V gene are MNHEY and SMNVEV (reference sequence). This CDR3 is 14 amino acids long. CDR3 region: CASSSWRGYNEQFF. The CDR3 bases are TGTGCCAGCAGTTCCTGGCGGGGATACAATGAGCAGTTCTTC.

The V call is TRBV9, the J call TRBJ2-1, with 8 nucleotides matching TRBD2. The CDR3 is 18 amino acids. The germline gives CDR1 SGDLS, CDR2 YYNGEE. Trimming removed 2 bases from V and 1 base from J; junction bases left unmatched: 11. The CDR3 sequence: CASSVSAPRGGSYNEQFF. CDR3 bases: TGTGCCAGCAGCGTTTCGGCCCCCCGGGGGGGATCCTACAATGAGCAGTTCTTC.

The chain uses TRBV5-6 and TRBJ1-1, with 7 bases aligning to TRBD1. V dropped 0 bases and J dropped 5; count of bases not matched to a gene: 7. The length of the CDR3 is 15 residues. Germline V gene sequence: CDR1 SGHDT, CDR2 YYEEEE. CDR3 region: CASSLEQNRGTEAFF. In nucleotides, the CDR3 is TGTGCCAGCAGCTTGGAACAAAACAGGGGAACTGAAGCTTTCTTT.

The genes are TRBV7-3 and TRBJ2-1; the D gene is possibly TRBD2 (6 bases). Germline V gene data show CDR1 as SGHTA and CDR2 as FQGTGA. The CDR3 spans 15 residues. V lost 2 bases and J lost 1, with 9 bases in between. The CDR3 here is CASSLGGTSYNEQFF. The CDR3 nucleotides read TGTGCCAGCAGCTTAGGGGGGACTTCCTACAATGAGCAGTTCTTC.

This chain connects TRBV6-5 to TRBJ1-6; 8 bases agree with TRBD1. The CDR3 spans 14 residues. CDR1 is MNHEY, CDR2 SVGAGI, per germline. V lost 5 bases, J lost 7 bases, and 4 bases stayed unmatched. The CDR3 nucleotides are TGTGCCAGCAGTACGAGGACAGGGAATTCACCCCTCCACTTT. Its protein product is CASSTRTGNSPLHF.

The CDR3 spells CASNTQGAGNTEAFF. CDR3 nucleotide sequence: TGTGCCAGCAACACCCAGGGGGCAGGGAACACTGAAGCTTTCTTT. The chain combines TRBV6-5 with TRBJ1-1; 8 bases map to TRBD1. This CDR3 has 15 amino acids. The J segment lost 1 base and the V segment lost 7 bases, leaving 8 bases of the junction unmatched. Per the germline V gene, CDR1 is MNHEY and CDR2 is SVGAGI.

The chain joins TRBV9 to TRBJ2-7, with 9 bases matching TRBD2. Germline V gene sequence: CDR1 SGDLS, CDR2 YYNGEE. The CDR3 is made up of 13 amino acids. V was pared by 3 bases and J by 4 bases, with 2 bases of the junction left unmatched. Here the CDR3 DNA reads TGTGCCAGCAGCGGGGCGGGGGGGTACGAGCAGTACTTC. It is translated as CASSGAGGYEQYF.

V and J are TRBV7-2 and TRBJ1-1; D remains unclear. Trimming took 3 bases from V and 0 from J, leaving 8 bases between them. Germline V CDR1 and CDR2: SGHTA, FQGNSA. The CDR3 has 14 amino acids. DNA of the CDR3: TGTGCCAGCAGCTTGTGGGCCATGAACACTGAAGCTTTCTTT. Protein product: CASSLWAMNTEAFF. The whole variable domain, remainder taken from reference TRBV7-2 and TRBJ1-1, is GAGVSQSPSNKVTEKGKDVELRCDPISGHTALYWYRQSLGQGLEFLIYFQGNSAPDKSGLPSDRFSAERTGGSVSTLTIQRTQQEDSAVYLCASSLWAMNTEAFFGQGTRLTVV.

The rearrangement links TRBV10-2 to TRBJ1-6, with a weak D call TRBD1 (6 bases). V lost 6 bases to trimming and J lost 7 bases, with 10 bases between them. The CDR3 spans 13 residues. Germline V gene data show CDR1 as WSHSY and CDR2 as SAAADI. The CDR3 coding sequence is TGCGCCAGCAGCGAGGGGGGCAATTCACCCCTCCACTTT. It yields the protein CASSEGGNSPLHF.

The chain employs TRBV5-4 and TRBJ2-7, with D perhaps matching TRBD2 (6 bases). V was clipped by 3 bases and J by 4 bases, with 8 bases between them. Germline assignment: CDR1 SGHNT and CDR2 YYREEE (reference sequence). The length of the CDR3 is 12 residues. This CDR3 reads CASSSGGYEQYF. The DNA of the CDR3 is TGTGCCAGCAGCTCCGGGGGATACGAGCAGTACTTC.

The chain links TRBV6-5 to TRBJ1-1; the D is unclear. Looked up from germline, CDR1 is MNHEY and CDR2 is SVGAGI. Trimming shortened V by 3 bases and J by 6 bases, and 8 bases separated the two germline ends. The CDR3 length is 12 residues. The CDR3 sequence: CASSYNKAEAFF. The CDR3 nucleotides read TGTGCCAGCAGTTATAACAAAGCTGAAGCTTTCTTT.

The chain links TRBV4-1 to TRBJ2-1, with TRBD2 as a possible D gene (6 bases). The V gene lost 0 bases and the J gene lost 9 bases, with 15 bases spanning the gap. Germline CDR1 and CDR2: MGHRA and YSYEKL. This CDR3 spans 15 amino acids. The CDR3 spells CASSQDPPMGGEQFF. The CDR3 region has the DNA TGCGCCAGCAGCCAAGACCCCCCAATGGGGGGTGAGCAGTTCTTC.

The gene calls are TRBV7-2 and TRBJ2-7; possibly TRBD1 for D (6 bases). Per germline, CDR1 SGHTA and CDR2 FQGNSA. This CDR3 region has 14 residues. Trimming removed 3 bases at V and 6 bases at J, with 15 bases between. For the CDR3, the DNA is TGTGCCAGCAGCTTTAAGGCAGGGGAAGGCGAGCAGTACTTC. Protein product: CASSFKAGEGEQYF.

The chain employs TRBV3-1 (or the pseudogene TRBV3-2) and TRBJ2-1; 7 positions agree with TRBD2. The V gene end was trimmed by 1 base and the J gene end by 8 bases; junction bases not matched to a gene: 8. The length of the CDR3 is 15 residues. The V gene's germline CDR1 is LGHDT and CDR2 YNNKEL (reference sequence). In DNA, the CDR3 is TGTGCCAGCAGCCAAGTGCGGGGGATCGGGGATGAGCAGTTCTTC. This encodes CASSQVRGIGDEQFF.

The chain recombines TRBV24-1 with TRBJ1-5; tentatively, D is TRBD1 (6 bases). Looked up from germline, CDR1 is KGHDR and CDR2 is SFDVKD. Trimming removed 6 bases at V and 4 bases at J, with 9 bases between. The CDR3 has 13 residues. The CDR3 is CATSHRVNQPQHF. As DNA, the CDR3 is TGTGCCACCAGTCACAGGGTTAATCAGCCCCAGCATTTT.